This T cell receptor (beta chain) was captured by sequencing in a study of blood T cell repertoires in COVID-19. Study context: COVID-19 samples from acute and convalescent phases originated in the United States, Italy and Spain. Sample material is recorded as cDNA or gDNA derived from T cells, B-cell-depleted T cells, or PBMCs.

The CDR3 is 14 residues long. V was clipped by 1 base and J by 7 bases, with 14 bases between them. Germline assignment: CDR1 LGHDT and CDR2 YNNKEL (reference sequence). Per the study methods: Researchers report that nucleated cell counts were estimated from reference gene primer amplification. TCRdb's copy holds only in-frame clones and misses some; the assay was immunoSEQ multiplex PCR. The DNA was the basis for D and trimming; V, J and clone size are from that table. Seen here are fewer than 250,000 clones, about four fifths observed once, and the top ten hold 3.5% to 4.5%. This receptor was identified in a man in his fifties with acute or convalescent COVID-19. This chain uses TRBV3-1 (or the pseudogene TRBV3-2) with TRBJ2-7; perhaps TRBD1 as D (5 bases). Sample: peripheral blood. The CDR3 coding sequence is TGTGCCAGCAGCCAAGGTTCAGGGTATGAAGAGCAGTACTTC. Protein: CASSQGSGYEEQYF.